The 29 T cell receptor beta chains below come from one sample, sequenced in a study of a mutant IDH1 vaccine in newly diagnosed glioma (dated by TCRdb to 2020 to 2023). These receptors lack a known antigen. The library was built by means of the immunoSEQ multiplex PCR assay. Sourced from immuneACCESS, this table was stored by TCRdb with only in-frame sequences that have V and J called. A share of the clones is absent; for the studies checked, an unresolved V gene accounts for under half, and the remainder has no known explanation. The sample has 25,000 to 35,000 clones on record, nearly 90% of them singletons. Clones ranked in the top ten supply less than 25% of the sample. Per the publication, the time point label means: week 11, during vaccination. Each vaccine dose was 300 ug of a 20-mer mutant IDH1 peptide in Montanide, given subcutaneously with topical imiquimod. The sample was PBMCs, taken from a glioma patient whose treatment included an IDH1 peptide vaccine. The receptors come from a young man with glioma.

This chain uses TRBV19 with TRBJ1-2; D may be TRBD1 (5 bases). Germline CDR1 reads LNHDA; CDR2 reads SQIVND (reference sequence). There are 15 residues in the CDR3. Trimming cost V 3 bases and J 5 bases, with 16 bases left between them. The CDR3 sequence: CASSMGRDGAYGYTF. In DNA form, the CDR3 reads TGTGCCAGTAGTATGGGTCGGGACGGGGCGTATGGCTACACCTTC. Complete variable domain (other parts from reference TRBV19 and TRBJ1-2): DGGITQSPKYLFRKEGQNVTLSCEQNLNHDAMYWYRQDPGQGLRLIYYSQIVNDFQKGDIAEGYSVSREKKESFPLTVTSAQKNPTAFYLCASSMGRDGAYGYTFGSGTRLTVV.

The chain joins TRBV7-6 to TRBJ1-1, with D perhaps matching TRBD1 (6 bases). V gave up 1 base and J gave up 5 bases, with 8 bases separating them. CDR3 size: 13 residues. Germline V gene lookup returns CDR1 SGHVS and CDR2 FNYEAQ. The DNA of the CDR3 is TGTGCCAGCAGCTTAGGACAGGCGACTGAAGCTTTCTTT. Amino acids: CASSLGQATEAFF.

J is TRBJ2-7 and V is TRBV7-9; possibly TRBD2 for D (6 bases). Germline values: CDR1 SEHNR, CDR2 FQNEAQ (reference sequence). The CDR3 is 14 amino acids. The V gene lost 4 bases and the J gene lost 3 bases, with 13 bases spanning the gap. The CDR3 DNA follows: TGTGCCAGCAGCTCGACGACTAGGAGCTACGAGCAGTACTTC. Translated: CASSSTTRSYEQYF.

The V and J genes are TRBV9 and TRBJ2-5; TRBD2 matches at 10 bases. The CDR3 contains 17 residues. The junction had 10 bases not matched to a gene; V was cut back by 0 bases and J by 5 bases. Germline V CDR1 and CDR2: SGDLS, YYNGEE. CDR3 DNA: TGTGCCAGCAGCGTAGGTGGGCTAGCGGGAGCCGGGGAGACCCAGTACTTC. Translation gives CASSVGGLAGAGETQYF.

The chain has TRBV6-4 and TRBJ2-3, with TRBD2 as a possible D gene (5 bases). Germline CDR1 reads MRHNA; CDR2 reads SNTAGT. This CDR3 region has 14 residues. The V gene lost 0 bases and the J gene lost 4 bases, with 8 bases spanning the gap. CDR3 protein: CASSDSGSADTQYF. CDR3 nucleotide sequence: TGTGCCAGCAGTGACTCGGGTAGCGCAGATACGCAGTATTTT.

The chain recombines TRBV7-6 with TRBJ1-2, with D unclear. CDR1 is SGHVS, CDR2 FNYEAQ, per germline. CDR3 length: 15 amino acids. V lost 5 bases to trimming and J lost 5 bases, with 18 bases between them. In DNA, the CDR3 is TGTGCCAGCAGCGCTGACCCATCGGGGTCGTATGGCTACACCTTC. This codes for CASSADPSGSYGYTF.

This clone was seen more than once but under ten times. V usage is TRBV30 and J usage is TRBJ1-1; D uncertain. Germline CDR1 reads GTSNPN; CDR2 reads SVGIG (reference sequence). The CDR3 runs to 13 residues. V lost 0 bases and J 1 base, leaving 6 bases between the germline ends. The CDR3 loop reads CAWSVIQNTEAFF. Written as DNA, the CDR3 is TGTGCCTGGAGTGTTATACAGAACACTGAAGCTTTCTTT.

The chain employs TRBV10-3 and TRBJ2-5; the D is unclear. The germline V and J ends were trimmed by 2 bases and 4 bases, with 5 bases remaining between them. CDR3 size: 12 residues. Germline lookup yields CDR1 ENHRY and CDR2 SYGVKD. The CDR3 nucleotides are TGTGCCATCAGTGAGAACATAGAGACCCAGTACTTC. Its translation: CAISENIETQYF.

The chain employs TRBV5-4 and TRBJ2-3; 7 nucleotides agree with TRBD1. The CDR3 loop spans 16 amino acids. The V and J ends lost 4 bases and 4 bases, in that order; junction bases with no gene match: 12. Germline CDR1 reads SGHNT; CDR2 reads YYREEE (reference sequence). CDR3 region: CASSLWTGRRSDTQYF. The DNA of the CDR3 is TGTGCCAGCAGCCTTTGGACAGGTCGCAGGTCAGATACGCAGTATTTT.

The CDR3 sequence: CASSQDLTRGANVLTF. CDR3 nucleotides: TGCGCCAGCAGCCAAGATTTGACAAGAGGGGCCAACGTCCTGACTTTC. This sequence joins TRBV4-3 and TRBJ2-6, with unresolved D. Germline CDR1 reads LGHNA; CDR2 reads YSLEER. Between the trimmed V and J ends, which lost 0 bases and 4 bases, there was a span of 10 bases. The CDR3 is 16 amino acids.

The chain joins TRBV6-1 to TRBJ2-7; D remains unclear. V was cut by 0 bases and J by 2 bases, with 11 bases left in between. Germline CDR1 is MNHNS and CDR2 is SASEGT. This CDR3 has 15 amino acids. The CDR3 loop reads CASSEASATTYEQYF. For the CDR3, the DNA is TGTGCCAGCAGTGAAGCCTCCGCAACTACCTACGAGCAGTACTTC.

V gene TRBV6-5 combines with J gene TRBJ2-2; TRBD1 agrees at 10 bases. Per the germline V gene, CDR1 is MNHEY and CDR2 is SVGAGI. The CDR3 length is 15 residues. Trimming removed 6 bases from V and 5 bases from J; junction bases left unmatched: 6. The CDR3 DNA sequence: TGTGCCAGCAGACCGACAGGGGGCTTAACCGGGGAGCTGTTTTTT. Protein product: CASRPTGGLTGELFF.

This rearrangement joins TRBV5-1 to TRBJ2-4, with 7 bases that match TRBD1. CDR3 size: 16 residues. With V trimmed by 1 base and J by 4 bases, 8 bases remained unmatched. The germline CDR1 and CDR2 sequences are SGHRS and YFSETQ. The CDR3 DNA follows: TGCGCCAGCAGCTTGCCTCTTGGGACAGTTAAAAACATTCAGTACTTC. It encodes CASSLPLGTVKNIQYF. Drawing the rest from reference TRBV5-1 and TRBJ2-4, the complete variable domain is KAGVTQTPRYLIKTRGQQVTLSCSPISGHRSVSWYQQTPGQGLQFLFEYFSETQRNKGNFPGRFSGRQFSNSRSEMNVSTLELGDSALYLCASSLPLGTVKNIQYFGAGTRLSVL.

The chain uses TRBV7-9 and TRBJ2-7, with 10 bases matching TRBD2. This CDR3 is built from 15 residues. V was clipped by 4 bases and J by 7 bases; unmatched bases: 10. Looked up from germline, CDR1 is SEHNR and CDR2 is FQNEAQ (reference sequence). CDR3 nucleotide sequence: TGTGCCAGCAGCTCTCACAGCGGGAGGGTCGGAGAGCAGTACTTC. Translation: CASSSHSGRVGEQYF.

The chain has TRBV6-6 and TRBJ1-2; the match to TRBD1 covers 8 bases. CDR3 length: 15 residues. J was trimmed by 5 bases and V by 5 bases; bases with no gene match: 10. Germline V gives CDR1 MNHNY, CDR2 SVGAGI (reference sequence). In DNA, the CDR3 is TGTGCCAGCAGTAAGGAATCCGGGACAGGTTATGGCTACACCTTC. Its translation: CASSKESGTGYGYTF.

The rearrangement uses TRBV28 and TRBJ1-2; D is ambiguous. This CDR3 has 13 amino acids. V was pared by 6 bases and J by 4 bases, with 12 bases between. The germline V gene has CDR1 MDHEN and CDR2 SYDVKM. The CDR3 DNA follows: TGTGCCAGCAGAAGGGATTTGGGCTATGGCTACACCTTC. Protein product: CASRRDLGYGYTF.

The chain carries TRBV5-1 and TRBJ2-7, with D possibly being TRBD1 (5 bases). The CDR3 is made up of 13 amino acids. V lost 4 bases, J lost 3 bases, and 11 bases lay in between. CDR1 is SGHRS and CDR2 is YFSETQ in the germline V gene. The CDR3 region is CASSPQGNYEQYF. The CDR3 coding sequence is TGCGCCAGCAGCCCGCAGGGAAACTACGAGCAGTACTTC. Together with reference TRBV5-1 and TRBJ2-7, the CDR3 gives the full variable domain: KAGVTQTPRYLIKTRGQQVTLSCSPISGHRSVSWYQQTPGQGLQFLFEYFSETQRNKGNFPGRFSGRQFSNSRSEMNVSTLELGDSALYLCASSPQGNYEQYFGPGTRLTVT.

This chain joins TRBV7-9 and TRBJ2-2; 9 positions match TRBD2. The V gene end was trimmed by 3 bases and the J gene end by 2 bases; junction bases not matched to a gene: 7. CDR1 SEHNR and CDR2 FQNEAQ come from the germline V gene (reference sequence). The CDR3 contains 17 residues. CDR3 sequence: CASSFSGRFVNTGELFF. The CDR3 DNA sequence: TGTGCCAGCAGCTTTAGCGGGAGATTTGTTAACACCGGGGAGCTGTTTTTT.

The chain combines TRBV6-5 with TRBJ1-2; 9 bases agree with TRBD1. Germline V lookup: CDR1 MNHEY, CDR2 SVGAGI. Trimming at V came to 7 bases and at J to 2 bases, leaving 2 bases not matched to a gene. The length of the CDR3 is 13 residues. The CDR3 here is CASTGQGNYGYTF. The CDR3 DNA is TGTGCCAGCACGGGACAGGGCAACTATGGCTACACCTTC.

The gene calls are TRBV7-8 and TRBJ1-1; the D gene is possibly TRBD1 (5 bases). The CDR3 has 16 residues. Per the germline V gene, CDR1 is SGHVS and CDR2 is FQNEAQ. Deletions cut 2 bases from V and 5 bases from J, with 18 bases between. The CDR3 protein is CASSLSAGNYRTEAFF. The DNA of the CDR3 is TGTGCCAGCAGCTTATCGGCAGGGAACTATCGGACTGAAGCTTTCTTT.

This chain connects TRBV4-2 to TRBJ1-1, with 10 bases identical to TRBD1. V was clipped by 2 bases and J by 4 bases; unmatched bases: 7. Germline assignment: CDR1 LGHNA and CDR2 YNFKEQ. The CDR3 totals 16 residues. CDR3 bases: TGTGCCAGCAGCCAACTTATTGGACAGGGGGGCACTGAAGCTTTCTTT. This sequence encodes CASSQLIGQGGTEAFF.

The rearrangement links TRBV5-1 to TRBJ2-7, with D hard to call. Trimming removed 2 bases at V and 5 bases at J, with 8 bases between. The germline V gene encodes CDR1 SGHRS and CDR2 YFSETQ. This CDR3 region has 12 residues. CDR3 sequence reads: CASSLEGNEQYF. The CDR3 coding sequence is TGCGCCAGCAGCTTAGAAGGGAACGAGCAGTACTTC. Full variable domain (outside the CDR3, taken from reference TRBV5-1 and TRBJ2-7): KAGVTQTPRYLIKTRGQQVTLSCSPISGHRSVSWYQQTPGQGLQFLFEYFSETQRNKGNFPGRFSGRQFSNSRSEMNVSTLELGDSALYLCASSLEGNEQYFGPGTRLTVT.

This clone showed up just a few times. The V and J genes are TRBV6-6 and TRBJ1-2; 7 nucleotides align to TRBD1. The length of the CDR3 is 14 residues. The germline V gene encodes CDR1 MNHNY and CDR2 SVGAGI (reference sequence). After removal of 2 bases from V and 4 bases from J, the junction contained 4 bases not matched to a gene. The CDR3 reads CASSYEDRTYGYTF. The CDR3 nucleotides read TGTGCCAGCAGTTACGAGGACAGGACCTATGGCTACACCTTC.

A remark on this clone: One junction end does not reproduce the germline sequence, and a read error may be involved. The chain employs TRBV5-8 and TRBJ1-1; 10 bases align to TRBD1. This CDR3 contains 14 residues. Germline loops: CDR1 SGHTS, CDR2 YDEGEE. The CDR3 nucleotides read TGTGCCAGCAGCGAGACCGGGACAGGGGTCAACTGGGTCTTT. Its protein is CASSETGTGVNWVF.

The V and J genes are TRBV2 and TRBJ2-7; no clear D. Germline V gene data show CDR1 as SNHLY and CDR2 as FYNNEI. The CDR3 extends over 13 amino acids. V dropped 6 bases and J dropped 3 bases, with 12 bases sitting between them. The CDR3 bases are TGTGCCAGCAGCTTCCCTTTTTTCTACGAGCAGTACTTC. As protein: CASSFPFFYEQYF.

The CDR3 loop reads CASSLGAGATEAFF. CDR3 coding DNA: TGTGCCAGCAGCTTAGGTGCAGGGGCCACTGAAGCTTTCTTT. The chain couples TRBV7-9 to TRBJ1-1; possibly TRBD1 for D (6 bases). Per the germline V gene, CDR1 is SEHNR and CDR2 is FQNEAQ (reference sequence). The germline V and J ends were trimmed by 1 base and 4 bases, with 10 bases remaining between them. The CDR3 contains 14 residues.

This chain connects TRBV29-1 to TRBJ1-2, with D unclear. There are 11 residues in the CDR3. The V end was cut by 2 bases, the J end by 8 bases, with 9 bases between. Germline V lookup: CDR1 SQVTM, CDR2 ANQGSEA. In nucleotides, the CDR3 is TGCAGCGTTGAACAGCTTCGAGGCTACACCTTC. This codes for CSVEQLRGYTF.

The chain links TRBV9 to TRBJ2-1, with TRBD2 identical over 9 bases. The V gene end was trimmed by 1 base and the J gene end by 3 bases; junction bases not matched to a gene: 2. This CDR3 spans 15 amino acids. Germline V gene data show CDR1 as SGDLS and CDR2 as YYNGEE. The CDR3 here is CASSVIAGDYNEQFF. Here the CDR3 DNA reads TGTGCCAGCAGCGTAATAGCGGGAGACTACAATGAGCAGTTCTTC.

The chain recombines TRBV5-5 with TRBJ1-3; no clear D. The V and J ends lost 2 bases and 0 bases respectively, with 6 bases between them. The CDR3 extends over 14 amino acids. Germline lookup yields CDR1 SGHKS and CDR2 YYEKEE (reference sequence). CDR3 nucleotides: TGTGCCAGCAGCTTTAGCGACTCTGGAAACACCATATATTTT. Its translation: CASSFSDSGNTIYF.